A single sample gave rise to the 8 T cell receptor beta chains below, sequenced in a study of shared clonotypes between healthy human individuals. CD8 cells regarded as naive lacked CD45RO, were positively chosen for CCR7, and omitted terminally differentiated effector memory CD45RA+ cells. The protocol was immunoSEQ multiplex PCR, while the TCRdb copy is restricted to in-frame clones and leaves out a portion. The sample has hundreds of thousands of clones; about 90% are singletons. Sequencing input: naive CD8+ T cells sorted from blood. These receptors were collected from a man in his thirties or forties in good health.

This clone showed up many times. This sequence joins TRBV15 and TRBJ2-1; TRBD2 agrees at 7 bases. CDR3 length: 14 residues. V shed 3 bases and J 5 bases; nucleotides not matched to a gene: 4. From germline, CDR1 is LNHNV and CDR2 YYDKDF (reference sequence). DNA of the CDR3: TGTGCCACCAGCAGGGGACGGGGGGACAATGAGCAGTTCTTC. It encodes CATSRGRGDNEQFF.

The rearrangement uses TRBV7-9 and TRBJ2-7, with TRBD1 matching 8 bases. V shed 1 base and J 9 bases; nucleotides not matched to a gene: 11. Looked up from germline, CDR1 is SEHNR and CDR2 is FQNEAQ (reference sequence). The CDR3 contains 15 residues. DNA of the CDR3: TGTGCCAGCAGCTTAGAACCCCGGACAGGGTTCGGGCAGTACTTC. This sequence encodes CASSLEPRTGFGQYF.

This clone was seen just once. The chain carries TRBV28 and TRBJ1-1; the match to TRBD1 covers 9 bases. Germline V CDR1 and CDR2: MDHEN, SYDVKM. The CDR3 covers 17 residues. Trimming took 6 bases from V and 10 from J; bases not matched to a gene: 21. CDR3 bases: TGTGCCAGCAGCAGATCGGACAGGGGAGGGCGTATATCGGCAGCTTTCTTT. Translating it yields CASSRSDRGGRISAAFF.

The sample holds one count of this clone. The chain recombines TRBV7-8 with TRBJ2-3; 9 bases map to TRBD2. The CDR3 is made up of 15 amino acids. Trimming at V came to 6 bases and at J to 1 base, leaving 5 bases not matched to a gene. Germline loops: CDR1 SGHVS, CDR2 FQNEAQ. The CDR3 is CASRPSGIRTDTQYF. The CDR3 DNA sequence: TGTGCCAGCAGACCTAGCGGGATCCGCACAGATACGCAGTATTTT.

There are a few counts of this clone. The V and J genes are TRBV6-6 and TRBJ2-7; unclear D gene. V lost 5 bases, J lost 3 bases, and 8 bases lay in between. Per germline, CDR1 MNHNY and CDR2 SVGAGI (reference sequence). The CDR3 runs to 12 residues. The chain's CDR3 is CASSPSYYEQYF. The CDR3 nucleotides read TGTGCCAGCAGTCCCTCGTACTACGAGCAGTACTTC.

Here the CDR3 DNA reads TGCGCCAGCAGCCAAGATCGACAGGGTTGGGGCTACACCTTC. Its protein is CASSQDRQGWGYTF. The chain links TRBV4-3 to TRBJ1-2; TRBD1 agrees at 7 bases. Germline values: CDR1 LGHNA, CDR2 YSLEER. With V trimmed by 0 bases and J by 8 bases, 6 bases remained unmatched. CDR3 length equals 14 residues.

The chain joins TRBV19 to TRBJ2-5; 16 bases map to TRBD2. This CDR3 contains 18 residues. The germline V gene has CDR1 LNHDA and CDR2 SQIVND (reference sequence). J gave up 4 bases and V 5 bases, and 10 bases lay outside the gene matches. This chain's CDR3 is CASSPGTSGRALRETQYF. The DNA for the CDR3 is TGTGCCAGTAGTCCCGGGACTAGCGGGAGGGCCCTTCGAGAGACCCAGTACTTC.

The DNA for the CDR3 is TGCGCCAGCAGCCTACTAGCGGGAGGGCCGGGAGAGCAGTACTTC. Translation gives CASSLLAGGPGEQYF. J is TRBJ2-7 and V is TRBV5-1; 13 nucleotides line up with TRBD2. The CDR3 consists of 15 residues. V lost 4 bases, J lost 7 bases, and 8 bases stayed unmatched. Germline V gene data show CDR1 as SGHRS and CDR2 as YFSETQ.